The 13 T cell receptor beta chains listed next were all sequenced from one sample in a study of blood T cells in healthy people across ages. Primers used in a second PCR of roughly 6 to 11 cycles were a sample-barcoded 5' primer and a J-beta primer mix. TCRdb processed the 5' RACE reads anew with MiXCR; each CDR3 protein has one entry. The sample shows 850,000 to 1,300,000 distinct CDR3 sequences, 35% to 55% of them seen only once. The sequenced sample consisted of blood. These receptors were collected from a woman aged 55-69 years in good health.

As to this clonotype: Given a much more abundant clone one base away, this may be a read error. CDR3 loop: CAGLSSGVGTQYF. CDR3 nucleotides: TGTGCCGGCCTCAGTTCGGGAGTAGGGACCCAGTACTTC. The chain combines TRBV6-5 with TRBJ2-5; a possible D gene is TRBD2 (6 bases). The CDR3 is 13 amino acids. From germline, CDR1 is MNHEY and CDR2 SVGAGI. Trimming removed 11 bases at V and 7 bases at J, with 20 bases between.

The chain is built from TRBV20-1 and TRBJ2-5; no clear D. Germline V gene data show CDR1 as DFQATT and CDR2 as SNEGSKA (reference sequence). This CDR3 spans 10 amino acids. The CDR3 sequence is CSAAFNEQYF. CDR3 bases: TGCAGCGCCGCGTTCAATGAGCAGTACTTC.

The CDR3 coding sequence is TGTGCCAGCAGCCCGAGCAGGGCTAGCTACGAGCAGTACTTC. Amino acids: CASSPSRASYEQYF. The chain recombines TRBV7-9 with TRBJ2-7; perhaps TRBD1 as D (5 bases). The germline V gene has CDR1 SEHNR and CDR2 FQNEAQ (reference sequence). The CDR3 is made up of 14 amino acids. Trimming pared 5 bases from V and 3 bases from J, leaving 14 bases between.

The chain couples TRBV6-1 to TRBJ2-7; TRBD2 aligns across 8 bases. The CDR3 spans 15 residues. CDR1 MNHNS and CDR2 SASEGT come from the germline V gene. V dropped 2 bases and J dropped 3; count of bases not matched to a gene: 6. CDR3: CASSEKSGSSYEQYF. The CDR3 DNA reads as TGTGCCAGCAGTGAAAAAAGCGGGAGTAGCTACGAGCAGTACTTC.

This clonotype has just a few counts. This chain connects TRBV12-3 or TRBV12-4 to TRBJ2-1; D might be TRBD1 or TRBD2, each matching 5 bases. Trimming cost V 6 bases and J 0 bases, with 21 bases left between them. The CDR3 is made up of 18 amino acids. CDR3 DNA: TGTGCCAGCAGCCGCCTTCTCACAGAGGGGTACTCCTACAATGAGCAGTTCTTC. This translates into CASSRLLTEGYSYNEQFF.

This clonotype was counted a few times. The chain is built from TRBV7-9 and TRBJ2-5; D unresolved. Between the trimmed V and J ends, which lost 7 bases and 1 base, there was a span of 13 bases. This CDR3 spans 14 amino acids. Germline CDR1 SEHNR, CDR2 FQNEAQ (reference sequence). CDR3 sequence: CASTSRLLQETQYF. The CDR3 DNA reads TGTGCCAGCACTTCACGGCTACTCCAAGAGACCCAGTACTTC.

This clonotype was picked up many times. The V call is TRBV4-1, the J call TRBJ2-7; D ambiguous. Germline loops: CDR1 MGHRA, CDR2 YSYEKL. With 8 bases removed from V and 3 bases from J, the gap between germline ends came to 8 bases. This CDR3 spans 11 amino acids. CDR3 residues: CASRSGYEQYF. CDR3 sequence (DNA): TGCGCCAGCCGGTCGGGCTACGAGCAGTACTTC.

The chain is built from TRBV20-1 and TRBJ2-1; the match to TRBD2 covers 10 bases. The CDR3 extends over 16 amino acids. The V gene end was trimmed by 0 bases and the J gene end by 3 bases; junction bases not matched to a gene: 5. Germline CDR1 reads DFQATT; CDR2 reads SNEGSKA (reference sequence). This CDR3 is CSARDRSSGSYNEQFF. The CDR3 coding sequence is TGCAGTGCTAGAGATAGGTCTAGCGGGAGCTACAATGAGCAGTTCTTC.

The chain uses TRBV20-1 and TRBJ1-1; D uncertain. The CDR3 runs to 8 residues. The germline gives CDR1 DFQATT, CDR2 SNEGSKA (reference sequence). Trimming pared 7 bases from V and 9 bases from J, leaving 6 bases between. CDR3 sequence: CSVPKAFF. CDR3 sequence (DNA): TGCAGTGTTCCGAAAGCTTTCTTT.

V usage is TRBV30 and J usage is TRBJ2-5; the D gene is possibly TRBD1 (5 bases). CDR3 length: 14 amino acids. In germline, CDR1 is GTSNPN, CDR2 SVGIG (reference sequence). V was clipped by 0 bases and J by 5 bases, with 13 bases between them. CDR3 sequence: CAWSVGARMETQYF. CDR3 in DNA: TGTGCCTGGAGTGTAGGGGCCAGGATGGAGACCCAGTACTTC.

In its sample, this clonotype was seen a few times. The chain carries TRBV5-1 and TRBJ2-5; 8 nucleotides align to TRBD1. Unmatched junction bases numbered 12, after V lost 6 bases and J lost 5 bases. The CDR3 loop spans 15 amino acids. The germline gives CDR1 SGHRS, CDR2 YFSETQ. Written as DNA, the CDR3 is TGCGCCAGCACCAACCCGACAGGGGCGGGGGAGACCCAGTACTTC. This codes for CASTNPTGAGETQYF.

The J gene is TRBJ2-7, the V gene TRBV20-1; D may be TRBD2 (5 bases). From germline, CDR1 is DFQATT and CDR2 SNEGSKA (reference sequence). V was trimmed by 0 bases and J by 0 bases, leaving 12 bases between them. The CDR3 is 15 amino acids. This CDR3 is CSARDWSRDSYEQYF. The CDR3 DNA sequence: TGCAGTGCTAGAGATTGGTCGAGGGACTCCTACGAGCAGTACTTC.

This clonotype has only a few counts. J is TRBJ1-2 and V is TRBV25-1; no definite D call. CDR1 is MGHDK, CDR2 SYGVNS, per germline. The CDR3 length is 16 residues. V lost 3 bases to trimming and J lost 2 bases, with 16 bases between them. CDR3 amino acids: CASSDGGRWQNYGYTF. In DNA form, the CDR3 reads TGTGCCAGCAGTGACGGAGGGCGGTGGCAAAACTATGGCTACACCTTC.